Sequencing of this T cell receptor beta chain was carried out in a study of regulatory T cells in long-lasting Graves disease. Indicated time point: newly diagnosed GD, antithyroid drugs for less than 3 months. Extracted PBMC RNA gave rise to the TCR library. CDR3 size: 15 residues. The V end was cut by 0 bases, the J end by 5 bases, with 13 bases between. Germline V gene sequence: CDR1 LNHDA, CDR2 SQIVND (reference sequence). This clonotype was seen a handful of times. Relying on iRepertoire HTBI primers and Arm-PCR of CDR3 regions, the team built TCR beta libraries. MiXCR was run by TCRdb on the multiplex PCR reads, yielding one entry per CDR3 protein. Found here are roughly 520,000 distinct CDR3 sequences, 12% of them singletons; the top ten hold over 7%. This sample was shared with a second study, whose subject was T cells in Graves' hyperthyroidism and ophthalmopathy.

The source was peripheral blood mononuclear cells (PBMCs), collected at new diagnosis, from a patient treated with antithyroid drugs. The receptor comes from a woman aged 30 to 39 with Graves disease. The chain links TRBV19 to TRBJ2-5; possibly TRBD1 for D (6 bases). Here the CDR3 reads CASSIDRAGVETQYF. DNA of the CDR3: TGTGCCAGTAGTATAGATCGAGCAGGGGTGGAGACCCAGTACTTC.